A selection of T cell receptor beta chains follows, all from one sample in a study of chemoradiotherapy in HPV16-positive cancers. The assay was immunoSEQ multiplex PCR, and TCRdb's table has in-frame clones only and misses some. Here the sample spans 35,000 to 45,000 clones, under 80% being singletons. The sequenced sample was blood, obtained from a patient who underwent chemoradiotherapy. All receptors derive from a human donor with HPV-associated anogenital cancer. CDR3s leave out the opening cysteine and the closing phenylalanine or tryptophan. Fields, in order: V gene, clone size, CDR3 protein. Where a row states a size, it is once, few, many or the class of an expanded clone; other rows omit it.

v_gene: TRBV20-1; abundance: NA; CDR3aa: SVSRVEAF
v_gene: TRBV30; abundance: NA; CDR3aa: AWSRGSLSYNSPLH
v_gene: TRBV2; abundance: NA; CDR3aa: AIILSSYNSPLH
v_gene: TRBV18; abundance: NA; CDR3aa: ASSPPGRVGTEAF
v_gene: TRBV18; abundance: NA; CDR3aa: ASSQSSPDYEQY
v_gene: TRBV7-2; abundance: once; CDR3aa: ASSPSRLAGGTDTQY
v_gene: TRBV7-9; abundance: NA; CDR3aa: ASSLEGGSEETQY
v_gene: TRBV19; abundance: few; CDR3aa: ASTHGRSGNTIY
v_gene: TRBV5-4; abundance: NA; CDR3aa: AFYLGVAGGQETQY
v_gene: TRBV9; abundance: NA; CDR3aa: ASSVAGGAQETQY
v_gene: TRBV7-8; abundance: NA; CDR3aa: ASRLGQGGYEQY
v_gene: TRBV6-5; abundance: NA; CDR3aa: ASSFPTDRNTEAF
v_gene: TRBV6-6; abundance: NA; CDR3aa: ASATPHGDDTIY
v_gene: TRBV25-1; abundance: NA; CDR3aa: ASSEGDRGYEQY
v_gene: TRBV28; abundance: NA; CDR3aa: ASVGRGSSYNEQF
v_gene: TRBV6-5; abundance: NA; CDR3aa: ASRPSGQGSYGYT
v_gene: TRBV11-2; abundance: NA; CDR3aa: ASSLMTQETQY
v_gene: TRBV7-6; abundance: few; CDR3aa: ASSLRGSETGELF
v_gene: TRBV14; abundance: NA; CDR3aa: ASSQIGNSPLH
v_gene: TRBV7-2; abundance: NA; CDR3aa: ASSLSGIDSYEQY
v_gene: TRBV4-1; abundance: few; CDR3aa: ASSQWSRVTEQY
v_gene: TRBV6-5; abundance: NA; CDR3aa: ASSFLIALDTQY
v_gene: TRBV7-3; abundance: NA; CDR3aa: ASSVGANEKLF
v_gene: TRBV19; abundance: NA; CDR3aa: ASGGGGHQETQY
v_gene: TRBV10-3; abundance: NA; CDR3aa: AIGPGDRFQF
v_gene: TRBV6-1; abundance: NA; CDR3aa: ASSEMGYTEAF
v_gene: TRBV10-3; abundance: NA; CDR3aa: AISGQGANGYT
v_gene: TRBV2; abundance: NA; CDR3aa: ASSPGIGSSPLH
v_gene: TRBV11-2; abundance: NA; CDR3aa: ASSLDSGFAEKLF